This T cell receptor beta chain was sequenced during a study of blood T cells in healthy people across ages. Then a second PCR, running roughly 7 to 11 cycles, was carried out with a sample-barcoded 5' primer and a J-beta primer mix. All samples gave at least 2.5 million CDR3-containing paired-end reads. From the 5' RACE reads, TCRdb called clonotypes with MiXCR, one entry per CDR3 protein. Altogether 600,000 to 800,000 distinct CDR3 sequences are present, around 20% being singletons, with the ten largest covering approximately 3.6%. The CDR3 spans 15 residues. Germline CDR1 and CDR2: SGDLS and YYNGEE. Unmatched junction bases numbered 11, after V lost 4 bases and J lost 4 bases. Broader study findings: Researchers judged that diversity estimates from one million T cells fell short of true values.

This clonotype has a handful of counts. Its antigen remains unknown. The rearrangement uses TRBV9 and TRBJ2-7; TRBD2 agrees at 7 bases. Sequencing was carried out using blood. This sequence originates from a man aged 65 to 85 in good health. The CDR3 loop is CASSPLAEIGYEQYF. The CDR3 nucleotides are TGTGCCAGCAGCCCGCTAGCGGAGATCGGTTACGAGCAGTACTTC.